Listed below are T cell receptor beta chains from one sample, sequenced in a study of T cells in localized non-small cell lung cancer. Assay used: immunoSEQ multiplex PCR; TCRdb lists only in-frame clones, some missing. This sample carries roughly 40,000 clones, 65% to 90% of them seen once, and the ten largest clones take around 6.6%. The sample here was peripheral blood mononuclear cells, taken before any cancer treatment. Receptor source: a male donor at least 60 years old with stage II lung adenocarcinoma. Each CDR3 is given with its conserved first and last residue. Each record gives: clone size, J gene, V gene, CDR3 protein. Where a row states a size, it is once, few, many or the class of an expanded clone; other rows omit it.

-,TRBJ1-2,TRBV28,CASSPGPGWMEYDGYTF
-,TRBJ2-1,TRBV12-5,CASSQGGLYNEQFF
-,TRBJ1-5,TRBV6-5,CASSSSTGQPQHF
-,TRBJ2-7,TRBV7-2,CASSWDGEQYF
-,TRBJ1-5,TRBV6-9,CASSWGQGGQPQHF
-,TRBJ2-1,TRBV27,CASSFGLAGYNEQFF
-,TRBJ1-5,TRBV19,CATSSPRTGGNGQPQHF
-,TRBJ1-2,TRBV6-6,CATLRGNGYTF
-,TRBJ2-7,TRBV6-6,CASSWNSNYEQYF
-,TRBJ2-7,TRBV4-1,CASSPGSYEQYF
-,TRBJ2-1,TRBV5-1,CASSPSNEQFF
-,TRBJ2-7,TRBV27,CASSLGEYYEQYF
-,TRBJ1-3,TRBV7-8,CASRGPGNTIYF
-,TRBJ2-2,TRBV9,CASRTGGDTGELFF
-,TRBJ2-7,TRBV7-9,CASSYGQGIVYEQYF
-,TRBJ1-1,TRBV14,CASSLYEGRARGTEAFF
few,TRBJ1-1,TRBV7-2,CASSLIVNTEAFF
few,TRBJ2-1,TRBV30,CAWSYSGEQFF
-,TRBJ2-1,TRBV5-1,CASSLVGQEPYNEQFF
-,TRBJ2-3,TRBV2,CASKKNRVSTDTQYF
few,TRBJ1-2,TRBV12-5,CASASTGGYGYTF
-,TRBJ2-7,TRBV21-1,CASLALSGGPTYEQYF
-,TRBJ2-7,TRBV10-2,CACEATSAYEQYF
-,TRBJ2-7,TRBV27,CASSRELARSYEQYF
-,TRBJ1-2,TRBV5-5,CASSSGQGNYGYTF
few,TRBJ2-3,TRBV28,CASSLRAGGRTDTQYF
-,TRBJ2-4,TRBV7-2,CASSSPTGVQYF
-,TRBJ1-1,TRBV27,CASSFNGGRIGDTEAFF
-,TRBJ1-4,TRBV7-3,CASSPGLGEKLFF
-,TRBJ2-2,TRBV5-4,CASSLGQEDGELFF
-,TRBJ2-1,TRBV10-3,CAISESPDRRNEQFF
-,TRBJ1-3,TRBV28,CASSPQGESGNTIYF
-,TRBJ2-3,TRBV7-2,CASSLTGTGATDTQYF
-,TRBJ2-7,TRBV13,CASSLGVFGTSGLGLRYEQYF
-,TRBJ2-7,TRBV6-4,CASSDPWTSGRLYEQYF
few,TRBJ1-1,TRBV7-9,CASSLPPNLGAFF
-,TRBJ2-1,TRBV30,CAWSTGAGLSSYNEQFF
-,TRBJ2-1,TRBV11-3,CASSLAGREREQFF
-,TRBJ1-3,TRBV28,CASSQGTGNTIYF
-,TRBJ2-1,TRBV5-1,CASRLRGASGISSYNEQFF
-,TRBJ2-2,TRBV29-1,CSAMNTGELFF
-,TRBJ2-1,TRBV5-5,CASSLIRTGVSEFF
-,TRBJ1-4,TRBV6-6,CASKDREEKLFF
-,TRBJ1-4,TRBV2,CAAGTANEKLFF
-,TRBJ2-3,TRBV14,CASSQDWAGDTQYF
-,TRBJ1-1,TRBV9,CASSEGQSLMNTEAFF
-,TRBJ2-1,TRBV28,CASRRGRASSYNEQFF
-,TRBJ2-1,TRBV2,CASSEGREQFF
-,TRBJ2-3,TRBV6-6,CASRPGGGTQYF
-,TRBJ2-6,TRBV7-2,CASSRVGANVLTF
once,TRBJ2-7,TRBV27,CASTSGTSGREQYF
-,TRBJ2-2,TRBV9,CASSPRNTGELFF
-,TRBJ2-5,TRBV11-2,CASSLESGQETQYF
-,TRBJ2-7,TRBV19,CASRAGGAAYEQYF
-,TRBJ1-1,TRBV9,CASSARGVMNTEAFF
-,TRBJ1-3,TRBV28,CASSWKEVNTIYF
-,TRBJ1-5,TRBV19,CASSITQGGGQPQHF
few,TRBJ2-2,TRBV5-6,CASSFWRGGPTGELFF
-,TRBJ2-2,TRBV2,CASSEKMAGELFF